A selection of T cell receptor beta chains follows, all from one sample in a study of cytomegalovirus exposure and HLA in healthy donors. The protocol was immunoSEQ multiplex PCR, while the TCRdb copy is restricted to in-frame clones and leaves out a portion. Among some 100,000 clones listed, 65% to 90% were seen once. Sample: PBMCs. The receptor set was obtained from a young woman in good health and CMV-seronegative. Both conserved end residues are trimmed from each CDR3. D genes are given only for firm matches.

>TRBV7-3|-|TRBJ2-2
ASSLSPLEMKTGELF
>TRBV7-2|TRBD2|TRBJ2-1
ASSLWREIVNEQF
>TRBV29-1|-|TRBJ2-7
SVAPAADYYEQY
>TRBV18|TRBD1|TRBJ2-5
ASSPGTGGEETQY
>TRBV21-1|-|TRBJ1-2
ASSPRGGQGYGYT
>TRBV28|-|TRBJ1-4
ASSFATNEKLF
>TRBV6-5|-|TRBJ2-3
ASSPGAFTDTQY
>TRBV6-1|TRBD1|TRBJ1-4
ASSEAEGAGEKLF
>TRBV6-4|-|TRBJ1-5
ASSEEAWGVSNQPQH
>TRBV4-1|TRBD1|TRBJ1-2
ASSQLQTGTENYGYT
>TRBV6-5|-|TRBJ2-1
ASSYLAVAYNEQF
>TRBV7-2|-|TRBJ1-2
ASSLGGGSNYGYT
>TRBV19|-|TRBJ1-1
ASSKGQYTEAF
>TRBV19|TRBD2|TRBJ2-1
ASKTGLAGGYEQF
>TRBV7-3|TRBD1|TRBJ2-7
ASSPTGTGMHEQY
>TRBV2|-|TRBJ1-5
ASSEMGQRSGNQPQH
>TRBV7-2|-|TRBJ1-5
ASSPDSNYQPQH
>TRBV27|TRBD2|TRBJ2-3
ASRQIAGDFSTDTQY
>TRBV29-1|-|TRBJ2-7
SAGRASYEQY
>TRBV21-1|-|TRBJ2-7
ASSPTLNSDRGHSYEQY
>TRBV9|-|TRBJ1-6
ASSPTDYSPLH
>TRBV28|TRBD2|TRBJ2-1
ASTSLAGGLSNEQF
>TRBV4-3|-|TRBJ1-1
ASSQYRVGTEAF
>TRBV5-6|-|TRBJ2-2
ASSLVGRGKGVTGELF